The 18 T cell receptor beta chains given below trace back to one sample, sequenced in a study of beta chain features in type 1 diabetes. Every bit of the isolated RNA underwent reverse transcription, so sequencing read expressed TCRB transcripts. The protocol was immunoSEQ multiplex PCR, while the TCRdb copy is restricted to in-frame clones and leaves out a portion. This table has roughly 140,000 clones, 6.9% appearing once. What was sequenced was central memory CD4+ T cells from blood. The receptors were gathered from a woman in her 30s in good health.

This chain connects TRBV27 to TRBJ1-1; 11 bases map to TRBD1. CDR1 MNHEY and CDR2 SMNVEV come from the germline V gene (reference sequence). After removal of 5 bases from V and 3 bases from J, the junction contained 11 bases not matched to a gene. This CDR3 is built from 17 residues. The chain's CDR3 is CASSRRDRGFVDTEAFF. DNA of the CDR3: TGTGCCAGCAGTCGTCGGGACAGGGGGTTTGTGGACACTGAAGCTTTCTTT.

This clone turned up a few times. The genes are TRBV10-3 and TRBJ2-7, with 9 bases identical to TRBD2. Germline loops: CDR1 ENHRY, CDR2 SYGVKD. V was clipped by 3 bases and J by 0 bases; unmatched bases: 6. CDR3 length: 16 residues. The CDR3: CAISEGLAGSSYEQYF. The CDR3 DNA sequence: TGTGCCATCAGTGAAGGGCTAGCGGGGAGCTCCTACGAGCAGTACTTC.

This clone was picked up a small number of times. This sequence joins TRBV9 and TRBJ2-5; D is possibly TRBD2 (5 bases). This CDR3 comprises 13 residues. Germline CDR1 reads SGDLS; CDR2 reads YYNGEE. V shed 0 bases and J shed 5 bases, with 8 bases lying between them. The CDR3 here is CASSVERAETQYF. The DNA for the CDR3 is TGTGCCAGCAGCGTAGAGAGGGCGGAGACCCAGTACTTC. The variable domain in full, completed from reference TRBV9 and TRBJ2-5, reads DSGVTQTPKHLITATGQRVTLRCSPRSGDLSVYWYQQSLDQGLQFLIQYYNGEERAKGNILERFSAQQFPDLHSELNLSSLELGDSALYFCASSVERAETQYFGPGTRLLVL.

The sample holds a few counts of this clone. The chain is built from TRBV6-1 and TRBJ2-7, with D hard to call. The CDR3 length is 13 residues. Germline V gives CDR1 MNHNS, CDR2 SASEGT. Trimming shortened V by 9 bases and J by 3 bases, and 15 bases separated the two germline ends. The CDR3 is CASRRTTNYEQYF. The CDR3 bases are TGTGCCAGTCGACGAACGACAAACTACGAGCAGTACTTC.

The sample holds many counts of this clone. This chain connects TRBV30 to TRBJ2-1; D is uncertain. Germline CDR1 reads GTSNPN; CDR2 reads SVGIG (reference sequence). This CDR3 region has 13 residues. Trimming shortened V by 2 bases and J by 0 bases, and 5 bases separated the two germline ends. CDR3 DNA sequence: TGTGCCTGGAGTCGGAGCTCCTACAATGAGCAGTTCTTC. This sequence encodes CAWSRSSYNEQFF.

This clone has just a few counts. This CDR3 reads CASSSREGLRTYEQYF. CDR3 nucleotide sequence: TGTGCCAGCAGCTCACGGGAGGGCCTCCGAACCTACGAGCAGTACTTC. The chain recombines TRBV7-8 with TRBJ2-7; TRBD2 matches 8 bases. The germline CDR1 and CDR2 sequences are SGHVS and FQNEAQ. The V gene end was trimmed by 4 bases and the J gene end by 2 bases; junction bases not matched to a gene: 10. The CDR3 loop spans 16 amino acids.

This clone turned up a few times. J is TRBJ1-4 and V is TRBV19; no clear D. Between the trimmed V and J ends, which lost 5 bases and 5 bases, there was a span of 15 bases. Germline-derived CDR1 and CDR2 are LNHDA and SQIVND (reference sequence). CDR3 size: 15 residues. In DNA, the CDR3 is TGTGCCAGTAGTGTCTTGACGGAGAAGAATGAAAAACTGTTTTTT. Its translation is CASSVLTEKNEKLFF.

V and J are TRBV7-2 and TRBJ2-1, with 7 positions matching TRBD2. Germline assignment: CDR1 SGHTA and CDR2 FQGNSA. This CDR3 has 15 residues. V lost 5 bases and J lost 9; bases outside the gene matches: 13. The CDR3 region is CASSPSSGRPGEQFF. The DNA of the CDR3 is TGTGCCAGCAGCCCTTCTAGCGGTAGGCCCGGTGAGCAGTTCTTC.

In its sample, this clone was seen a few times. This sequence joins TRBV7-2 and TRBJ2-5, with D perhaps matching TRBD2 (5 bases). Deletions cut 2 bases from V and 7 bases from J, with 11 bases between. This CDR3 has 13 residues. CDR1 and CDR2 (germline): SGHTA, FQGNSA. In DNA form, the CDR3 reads TGTGCCAGCAGCTTAAGGGAGTTGGGGACCCAGTACTTC. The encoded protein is CASSLRELGTQYF.

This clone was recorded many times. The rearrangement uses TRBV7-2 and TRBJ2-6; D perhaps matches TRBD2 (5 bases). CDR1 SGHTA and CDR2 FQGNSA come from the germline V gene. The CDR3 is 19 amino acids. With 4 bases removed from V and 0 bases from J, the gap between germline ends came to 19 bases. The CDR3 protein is CASSSRGASGSSGANVLTF. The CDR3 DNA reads TGTGCCAGCAGCTCAAGAGGTGCCAGTGGGAGCTCTGGGGCCAACGTCCTGACTTTC.

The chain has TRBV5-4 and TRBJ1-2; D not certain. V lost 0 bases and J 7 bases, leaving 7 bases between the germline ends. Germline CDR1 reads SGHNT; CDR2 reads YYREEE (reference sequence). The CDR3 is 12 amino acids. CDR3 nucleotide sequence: TGTGCCAGCAGCTTGGATGTATTTGGCTACACCTTC. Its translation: CASSLDVFGYTF.

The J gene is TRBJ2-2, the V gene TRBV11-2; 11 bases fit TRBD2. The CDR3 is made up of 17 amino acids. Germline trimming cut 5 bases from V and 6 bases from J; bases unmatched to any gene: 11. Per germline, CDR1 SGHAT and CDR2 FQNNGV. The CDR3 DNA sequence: TGTGCCAGCAGCCAAGGTTTAACTAGCGGGAGTTCCGGGGAGCTGTTTTTT. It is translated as CASSQGLTSGSSGELFF.

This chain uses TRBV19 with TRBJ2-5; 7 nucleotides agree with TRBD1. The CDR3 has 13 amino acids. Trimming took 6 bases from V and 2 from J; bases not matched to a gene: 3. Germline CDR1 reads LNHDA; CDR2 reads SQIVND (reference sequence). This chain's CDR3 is CASRWTGQETQYF. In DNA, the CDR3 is TGTGCCAGTAGGTGGACAGGACAAGAGACCCAGTACTTC.

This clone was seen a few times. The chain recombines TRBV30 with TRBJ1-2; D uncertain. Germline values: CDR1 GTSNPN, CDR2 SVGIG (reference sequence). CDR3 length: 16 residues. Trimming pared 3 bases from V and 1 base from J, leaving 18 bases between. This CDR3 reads CAWSRRDSAINYGYTF. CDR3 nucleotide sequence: TGTGCCTGGAGCCGGCGGGATTCCGCTATTAACTATGGCTACACCTTC.

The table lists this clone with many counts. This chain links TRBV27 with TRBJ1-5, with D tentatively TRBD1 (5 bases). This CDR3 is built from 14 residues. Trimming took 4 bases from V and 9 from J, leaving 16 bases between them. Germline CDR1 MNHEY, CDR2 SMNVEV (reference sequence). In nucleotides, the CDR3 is TGTGCCAGCAGTTCAGGGATTGGGGATCTGCCCCAGCATTTT. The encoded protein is CASSSGIGDLPQHF.

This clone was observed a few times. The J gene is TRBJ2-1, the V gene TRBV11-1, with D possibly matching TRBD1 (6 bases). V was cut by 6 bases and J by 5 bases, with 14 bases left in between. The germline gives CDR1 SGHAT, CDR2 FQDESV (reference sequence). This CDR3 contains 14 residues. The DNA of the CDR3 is TGTGCCAGCAGTCGAGGGGGTAACCACAATGAGCAGTTCTTC. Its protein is CASSRGGNHNEQFF.

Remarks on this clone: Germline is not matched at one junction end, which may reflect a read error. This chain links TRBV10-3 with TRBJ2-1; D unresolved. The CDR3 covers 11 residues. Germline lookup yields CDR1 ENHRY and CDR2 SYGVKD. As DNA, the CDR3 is TGCGCCAGCAACCGAGCCGGTGAGCAGTTCTTC. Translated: CASNRAGEQFF.

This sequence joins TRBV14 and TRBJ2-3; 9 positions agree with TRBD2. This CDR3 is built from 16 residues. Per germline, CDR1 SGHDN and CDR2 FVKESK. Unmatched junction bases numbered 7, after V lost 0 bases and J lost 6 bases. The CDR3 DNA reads TGTGCCAGCAGCCAAGATCTTGCGGGAGGGACGGATACGCAGTATTTT. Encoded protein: CASSQDLAGGTDTQYF.